This T cell receptor (beta chain) was documented in a study of T cell repertoires in cytomegalovirus infection. There are 14 residues in the CDR3. Germline V gene sequence: CDR1 SGHAT, CDR2 FQNNGV. With 6 bases clipped from V and 3 bases from J, the junction kept 6 bases outside the gene matches. Notes on this clonotype: No antigen is known for it.

TCRdb re-called the reads with MiXCR, one entry per CDR3 protein. The repertoire holds some 350,000 distinct CDR3 sequences, with roughly 18% as singletons. The study's findings and limits: CMV carriers having the relevant HLA were flagged by cumulative public TCR beta family frequency.

Material for sequencing was PBMCs. V usage is TRBV11-2 and J usage is TRBJ1-2, with 8 bases aligning to TRBD1. This TCR was sampled from a human donor in good health (CMV status not recorded). Some clones in this sample may be carry-over from other donors' samples. The CDR3 DNA reads as TGTGCCAGCAGTTCCAAGGACAGGGACTATGGCTACACCTTC. Protein: CASSSKDRDYGYTF.